Below, 12 T cell receptor beta chains from the same sample are listed, as sequenced in a study of identical twins' blood T cells. Each CDR3 protein gets one entry after TCRdb re-called the 5' RACE reads with MiXCR. The table has hundreds of thousands of distinct CDR3 sequences, 25% to 35% seen once. Sequenced material: PBMCs. The receptors come from a woman aged 18-50 years in good health.

This clonotype was observed at least ten times. One end of the junction varies from germline; a read error may be responsible. This chain joins TRBV4-3 and TRBJ2-3, with 12 nucleotides matching TRBD2. The CDR3 covers 15 residues. Germline assignment: CDR1 LGHNA and CDR2 YSLEER. Written as DNA, the CDR3 is TGTGCCAGCAGCAGACTAGCGGGGGGCACAGATACGCAGTATTTT. This translates into CASSRLAGGTDTQYF.

The chain combines TRBV5-1 with TRBJ2-3; TRBD2 aligns across 10 bases. The CDR3 consists of 15 residues. Germline V gene data show CDR1 as SGHRS and CDR2 as YFSETQ. V lost 3 bases, J lost 5 bases, and 6 bases stayed unmatched. The CDR3 here is CASSSIAGGRDTQYF. Here the CDR3 DNA reads TGCGCCAGCAGCTCCATAGCGGGGGGACGAGATACGCAGTATTTT. Based on the CDR3 plus reference TRBV5-1 and TRBJ2-3, the full variable domain is KAGVTQTPRYLIKTRGQQVTLSCSPISGHRSVSWYQQTPGQGLQFLFEYFSETQRNKGNFPGRFSGRQFSNSRSEMNVSTLELGDSALYLCASSSIAGGRDTQYFGPGTRLTVL.

The genes are TRBV20-1 and TRBJ2-2; 8 bases line up with TRBD2. Germline trimming cut 3 bases from V and 4 bases from J; bases unmatched to any gene: 7. This CDR3 comprises 15 residues. Per germline, CDR1 DFQATT and CDR2 SNEGSKA (reference sequence). CDR3 loop: CSASLTSDPTGELFF. The CDR3 DNA sequence: TGCAGTGCTAGTCTGACTAGCGATCCCACCGGGGAGCTGTTTTTT.

This clonotype was counted many times. The rearrangement uses TRBV5-1 and TRBJ1-4, with D hard to call. V lost 0 bases, J lost 5 bases, and 8 bases lay in between. Germline CDR1 SGHRS, CDR2 YFSETQ. This CDR3 has 14 residues. CDR3 sequence (DNA): TGCGCCAGCAGCTTGGTGGGGTCAAATGAAAAACTGTTTTTT. This translates into CASSLVGSNEKLFF.

This clonotype showed up many times. J is TRBJ2-1 and V is TRBV6-1; TRBD2 matches at 7 bases. Germline CDR1 reads MNHNS; CDR2 reads SASEGT. The J segment lost 3 bases and the V segment lost 0 bases, leaving 2 bases of the junction unmatched. This CDR3 region has 15 residues. This chain's CDR3 is CASSEAGGYYNEQFF. The CDR3 coding sequence is TGTGCCAGCAGTGAAGCGGGGGGGTACTACAATGAGCAGTTCTTC.

The rearrangement joins TRBV6-5 to TRBJ1-1; no reliable D call. There are 14 residues in the CDR3. Germline V gives CDR1 MNHEY, CDR2 SVGAGI. Trimming pared 5 bases from V and 0 bases from J, leaving 10 bases between. The CDR3 region has the DNA TGTGCCAGCAGTCTCGACACGGTGAACACTGAAGCTTTCTTT. It encodes CASSLDTVNTEAFF.

This clonotype was picked up a small number of times. The chain joins TRBV29-1 to TRBJ1-5; 9 bases are a match to TRBD1. There are 14 residues in the CDR3. In germline, CDR1 is SQVTM, CDR2 ANQGSEA. Unmatched junction bases numbered 9, after V lost 6 bases and J lost 6 bases. The CDR3 sequence is CSVSGQGTTQPQHF. The CDR3, as DNA: TGCAGCGTCTCCGGACAGGGGACGACTCAGCCCCAGCATTTT.

The chain uses TRBV6-4 and TRBJ2-1; TRBD2 matches 8 bases. J gave up 9 bases and V 2 bases, and 6 bases lay outside the gene matches. CDR1 MRHNA and CDR2 SNTAGT come from the germline V gene. This CDR3 spans 14 amino acids. CDR3 protein: CASSDNGGEFEQFF. The CDR3 DNA reads as TGTGCCAGCAGTGACAACGGGGGGGAATTTGAGCAGTTCTTC.

The chain couples TRBV18 to TRBJ1-1, with TRBD1 matching 7 bases. CDR3 size: 17 residues. The V segment lost 2 bases and the J segment 0 bases; nucleotides outside the gene matches: 9. Germline assignment: CDR1 KGHSH and CDR2 LQKENI. The chain's CDR3 is CASSPMSGGLMNTEAFF. Written as DNA, the CDR3 is TGTGCCAGCTCACCAATGTCAGGGGGACTAATGAACACTGAAGCTTTCTTT.

This clonotype was detected many times. CDR3 protein: CASSQDNTGELFF. The CDR3 bases are TGTGCCAGCAGCCAGGATAACACCGGGGAGCTGTTTTTT. The chain has TRBV6-4 and TRBJ2-2; D uncertain. Between the trimmed V and J ends, which lost 6 bases and 2 bases, there was a span of 7 bases. The CDR3 runs to 13 residues. Germline assignment: CDR1 MRHNA and CDR2 SNTAGT.

This clonotype was counted a few times. V and J are TRBV5-1 and TRBJ2-2; 8 nucleotides agree with TRBD2. CDR3 length: 17 amino acids. The germline V gene has CDR1 SGHRS and CDR2 YFSETQ. V lost 4 bases, J lost 2 bases, and 10 bases stayed unmatched. The CDR3 is CASSRGSSGLNTGELFF. CDR3 DNA: TGCGCCAGCAGCCGAGGGTCTAGCGGGTTAAACACCGGGGAGCTGTTTTTT.

The chain recombines TRBV25-1 with TRBJ2-3; 7 bases map to TRBD1. The germline gives CDR1 MGHDK, CDR2 SYGVNS. CDR3 length: 14 amino acids. The V segment lost 4 bases and the J segment 9 bases; nucleotides outside the gene matches: 10. CDR3 sequence (DNA): TGTGCCAGCAGTGTCGCAGGGGGACCGGAAACGCAGTATTTT. Amino acid sequence: CASSVAGGPETQYF.